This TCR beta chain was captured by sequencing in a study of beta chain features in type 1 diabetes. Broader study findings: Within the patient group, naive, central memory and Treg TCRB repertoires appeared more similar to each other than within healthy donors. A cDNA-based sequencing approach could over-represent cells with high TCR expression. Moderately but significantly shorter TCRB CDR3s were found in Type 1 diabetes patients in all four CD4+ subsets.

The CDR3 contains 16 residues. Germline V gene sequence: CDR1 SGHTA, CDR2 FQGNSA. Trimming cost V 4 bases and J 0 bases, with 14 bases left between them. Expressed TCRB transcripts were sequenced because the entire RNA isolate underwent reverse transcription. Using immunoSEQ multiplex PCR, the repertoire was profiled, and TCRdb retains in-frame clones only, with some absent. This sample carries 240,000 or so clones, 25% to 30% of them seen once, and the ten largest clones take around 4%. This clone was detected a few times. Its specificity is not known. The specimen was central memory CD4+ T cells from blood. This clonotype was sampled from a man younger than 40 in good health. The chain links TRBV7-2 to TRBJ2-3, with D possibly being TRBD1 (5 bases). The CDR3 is CASSSSTVISTDTQYF. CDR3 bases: TGTGCCAGCAGCTCCTCGACAGTGATCAGCACAGATACGCAGTATTTT.